Presented here are 17 T cell receptor beta chains from one specimen sequenced in a study of neurological immune-mediated disorders (dated by TCRdb to between 2019 and 2020). Receptors were amplified or captured by 5' RACE. Sequencing relied on an Illumina HiSeq 2500. TCRdb handled the public reads itself, with Q25 trimming in fastp and clone calling in MiXCR, and kept productive beta chains. Every entry covers one CDR3 protein and lists the most common genes and DNA from its rows. The sample profile shows 25,000 to 30,000 distinct CDR3 sequences; approximately 16% of them were found once. The ten largest clones capture around 4.9% of the sample. The time point tag for this specimen amounts to: technical triplicate 3. The specimen was CD4+ T cells from blood. The receptors were gathered from a female donor with HTLV-1-associated myelopathy (HAM/TSP).

This clonotype showed up many times. This chain uses TRBV6-1 with TRBJ1-6; 7 nucleotides agree with TRBD1. Germline CDR1 reads MNHNS; CDR2 reads SASEGT. The CDR3 covers 16 residues. The junction had 4 bases not matched to a gene; V was cut back by 3 bases and J by 2 bases. The CDR3 DNA is TGTGCCAGCAGTGAGGACAGGATCACCTATAATTCACCCCTCCACTTT. Its translation: CASSEDRITYNSPLHF.

This clonotype was observed many times. This chain joins TRBV20-1 and TRBJ2-1; 15 nucleotides align to TRBD2. CDR1 is DFQATT and CDR2 is SNEGSKA in the germline V gene (reference sequence). This CDR3 region has 17 residues. V shed 3 bases, J shed 3 bases, and the junction held 6 bases outside the gene matches. In DNA, the CDR3 is TGCAGTGCTAGGGGCAGGGGACTAGCGGGGGGCTACAATGAGCAGTTCTTC. It yields the protein CSARGRGLAGGYNEQFF.

The rearrangement uses TRBV10-3 and TRBJ2-7; 10 bases match TRBD2. Judging by the DNA end, TRBJ2-5 fits better; the J call may be wrong. The CDR3 runs 17 residues. The germline V gene encodes CDR1 ENHRY and CDR2 SYGVKD. The CDR3 is CAISGPSGGPNQETQYF. The CDR3 DNA sequence: TGTGCCATCAGTGGGCCTAGCGGGGGCCCAAACCAAGAGACCCAGTACTTC.

This clonotype was seen ten or more times. The chain joins TRBV10-3 to TRBJ1-1; TRBD1 might be the D (6 bases). With 6 bases removed from V and 2 bases from J, the gap between germline ends came to 13 bases. The V gene's germline CDR1 is ENHRY and CDR2 SYGVKD. The CDR3 extends over 14 amino acids. CDR3 sequence reads: CAIRGGQENTEAFF. CDR3 DNA: TGTGCCATCAGGGGGGGCCAGGAAAACACTGAAGCTTTCTTT.

This clonotype was detected many times. The chain is built from TRBV27 and TRBJ2-2; TRBD1 or TRBD2 may be the D gene (5 bases each). From germline, CDR1 is MNHEY and CDR2 SMNVEV (reference sequence). The CDR3 is made up of 14 amino acids. V was clipped by 5 bases and J by 4 bases, with 11 bases between them. As DNA, the CDR3 is TGTGCCAGCAGTGGGGGAAGTAGCACCGGGGAGCTGTTTTTT. As protein: CASSGGSSTGELFF.

By its share, this clonotype is medium-sized. J is TRBJ2-1 and V is TRBV24-1; unclear D gene. V shed 9 bases and J shed 6 bases, with 5 bases lying between them. Germline lookup yields CDR1 KGHDR and CDR2 SFDVKD. There are 10 residues in the CDR3. CDR3 region: CATRFNEQFF. CDR3 nucleotides: TGTGCCACCCGGTTCAATGAGCAGTTCTTC.

The table lists this clonotype with many counts. This chain connects TRBV5-1 to TRBJ1-4; tentatively, D is TRBD1 (5 bases). The CDR3 loop spans 13 amino acids. Trimming cost V 4 bases and J 5 bases, with 9 bases left between them. In germline, CDR1 is SGHRS, CDR2 YFSETQ. CDR3 in amino acids: CASSRQLNEKLFF. DNA for the CDR3: TGCGCCAGCAGCCGACAGCTAAATGAAAAACTGTTTTTT.

At least ten counts were recorded for this clonotype. The V and J genes are TRBV20-1 and TRBJ1-2, with D possibly being TRBD1 (5 bases). The germline gives CDR1 DFQATT, CDR2 SNEGSKA (reference sequence). The CDR3 is 11 amino acids. With 6 bases removed from V and 8 bases from J, the gap between germline ends came to 13 bases. This CDR3 reads CSAGAGRGYTF. CDR3 nucleotides: TGCAGTGCAGGGGCCGGGCGCGGCTACACCTTC.

This clonotype was counted at least ten times. J is TRBJ2-1 and V is TRBV6-2 or TRBV6-3; 9 nucleotides agree with TRBD2. The V and J ends lost 0 bases and 7 bases, in that order; junction bases with no gene match: 4. This CDR3 has 15 amino acids. The germline V gene encodes CDR1 MNHEY and CDR2 SVGEGT. The CDR3 region is CASSYSAGGQNEQFF. CDR3 nucleotides: TGTGCCAGCAGTTACTCTGCGGGGGGGCAAAATGAGCAGTTCTTC.

At least ten counts were recorded for this clonotype. The chain carries TRBV4-2 and TRBJ2-3; the D is unclear. Germline V gene data show CDR1 as LGHNA and CDR2 as YNFKEQ. V lost 0 bases and J 2 bases, leaving 9 bases between the germline ends. CDR3 length: 15 residues. The CDR3 region has the DNA TGTGCCAGCAGCCAAGAGGGTCAGACCACAGATACGCAGTATTTT. Protein product: CASSQEGQTTDTQYF.

This clonotype was detected ten times or more. The V call is TRBV29-1, the J call TRBJ1-2; the match to TRBD1 covers 7 bases. Germline CDR1 reads SQVTM; CDR2 reads ANQGSEA. Germline trimming cut 7 bases from V and 3 bases from J; bases unmatched to any gene: 5. The CDR3 is 12 residues long. The CDR3 sequence: CSARTGDYGYTF. For the CDR3, the DNA is TGCAGCGCCAGGACAGGAGACTATGGCTACACCTTC.

About this clonotype: At one of its ends the junction is not consistent with the germline gene, which may arise from a read error. This chain connects TRBV15 to TRBJ2-3; D unclear. The CDR3 has 14 residues. Germline V gives CDR1 LNHNV, CDR2 YYDKDF (reference sequence). As DNA, the CDR3 is TGTGTCACCAGCAGAGGCCTCTACACAGATACGCAGTATTTT. It codes for CVTSRGLYTDTQYF.

In this sample, this clonotype turned up many times. The chain carries TRBV18 and TRBJ2-2; D is unclear. The length of the CDR3 is 14 residues. V lost 4 bases and J lost 2, with 8 bases in between. The germline V gene has CDR1 KGHSH and CDR2 LQKENI. The CDR3 DNA follows: TGTGCCAGCTCACTTTCTGTCAACACCGGGGAGCTGTTTTTT. It codes for CASSLSVNTGELFF.

This clonotype occurred many times. V usage is TRBV20-1 and J usage is TRBJ1-5; no clear D gene. The CDR3 length is 14 residues. Germline values: CDR1 DFQATT, CDR2 SNEGSKA (reference sequence). The V end lost 0 bases, the J end lost 7 bases, and 13 bases lay between the germline ends. The CDR3 DNA reads as TGCAGTGCTAGAGATGGAGGGTTCGGCCAGCCCCAGCATTTT. This sequence encodes CSARDGGFGQPQHF.

This clonotype has a count of ten or more. This rearrangement joins TRBV20-1 to TRBJ2-1; D uncertain. This CDR3 comprises 12 residues. Germline CDR1 reads DFQATT; CDR2 reads SNEGSKA (reference sequence). V lost 6 bases and J lost 3, with 9 bases in between. CDR3 bases: TGCAGTGCAAGACAAGACTACAATGAGCAGTTCTTC. Translation gives CSARQDYNEQFF.

This clonotype was picked up many times. The chain carries TRBV5-5 and TRBJ2-1; D might be TRBD1 (6 bases). Germline lookup yields CDR1 SGHKS and CDR2 YYEKEE (reference sequence). This CDR3 has 15 amino acids. Trimming pared 6 bases from V and 7 bases from J, leaving 20 bases between. In DNA form, the CDR3 reads TGTGCCAGCAAACCACAGGGAAATTTGGGGAATGAGCAGTTCTTC. This encodes CASKPQGNLGNEQFF.

There are many counts of this clonotype. The chain has TRBV6-2 or TRBV6-3 and TRBJ2-7; no clear D gene. The CDR3 consists of 13 residues. Trimming stripped 4 bases from V and 8 bases from J, with 15 bases between. The germline CDR1 and CDR2 sequences are MNHEY and SVGEGT. CDR3 sequence: CASSSSGSYQQYF. The CDR3 DNA follows: TGTGCCAGCAGTTCTAGTGGGTCGTACCAGCAGTACTTC.